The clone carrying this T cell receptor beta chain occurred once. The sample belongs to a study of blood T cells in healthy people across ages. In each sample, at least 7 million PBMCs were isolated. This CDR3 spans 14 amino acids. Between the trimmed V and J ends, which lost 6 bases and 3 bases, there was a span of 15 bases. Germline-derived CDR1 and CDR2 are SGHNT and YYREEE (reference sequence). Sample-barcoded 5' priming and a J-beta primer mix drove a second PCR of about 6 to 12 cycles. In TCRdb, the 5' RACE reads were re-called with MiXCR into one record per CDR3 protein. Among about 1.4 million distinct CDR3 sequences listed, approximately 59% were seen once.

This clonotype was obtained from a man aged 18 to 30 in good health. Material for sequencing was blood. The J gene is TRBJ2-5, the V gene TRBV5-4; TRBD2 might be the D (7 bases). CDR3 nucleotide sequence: TGTGCCAGCACCGACGGGGGGCTCAAAGAGACCCAGTACTTC. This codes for CASTDGGLKETQYF.